This T cell receptor beta chain was sequenced in a study of T cell responses to AZD1222 COVID-19 vaccine. Study results and limitations: Spike regions recognized by vaccine-associated CD4 TCRs spanned the protein, led by 160-218 and 743-854. In a largely white British group with more females than males, clonal diversity was possibly underestimated. Sampled repertoires all dated from after the peak T cell response. Spike-specific TCR breadth and depth rose after two AZD1222 doses.

Notes on this clone: Antigen unknown.

This CDR3 comprises 15 residues. The germline CDR1 and CDR2 sequences are SGHVS and FQNEAQ. V was cut by 5 bases and J by 2 bases, with 13 bases left in between. Profiled with immunoSEQ multiplex PCR; TCRdb holds only in-frame clones, not every one. The data hold approximately 70,000 clones, with approximately 80% observed a single time. V is TRBV7-8 and J is TRBJ2-1, with a possible D match to TRBD2 (6 bases). The TCR comes from an adult in good health. The sample was peripheral blood, taken on day 0 of AZD1222 vaccination. Written as DNA, the CDR3 is TGTGCCAGCAGCACGGGAGCGAGACCCTACAATGAGCAGTTCTTC. This sequence encodes CASSTGARPYNEQFF.